This TCR beta chain was retrieved from a study of T cell repertoires in aging, cancer and after chemotherapy (dated 2019 in TCRdb). Context from the whole study: Six donor age groups were covered, ranging from 30 or younger up to 70 or older, and each group contained at least three individuals. The complete dataset included about 9.1 million TCR reads. Alongside fewer than 100 healthy donors serving as a reference group, the cohort included approximately 220 cancer patients, of whom 94 had hematological cancers and more than 120 had solid cancers. Control TCR repertoires from healthy donors were recorded across several months to years, and re-sampling revealed clear clonal overlap. To examine immunoaging and T cell reconstitution after chemotherapy, the study profiled TCR beta repertoires in peripheral blood from healthy donors and cancer patients.

TCR beta rearrangements were amplified from genomic DNA isolated from peripheral blood, not from sorted cells or RNA. This clonotype was seen more than once but under ten times. Its binding antigen is unknown. The input lacks base qualities; no much larger clone sits a single base away. As encoded in the germline V gene, CDR1 is SQVTM while CDR2 is ANQGSEA. The trim is 6 bases for V and 3 bases for J, with a gap of 9 bases between the germline ends. Measured from the cysteine to the phenylalanine, the CDR3 is 12 residues long. CDR3 DNA is the only sequence kept; it has 36 bases, read in frame from the first base. Using a mixed TRB-A/B primer pool, multiplex touch-down PCR amplified rearranged TRB sequences covering the V, D and J segments. Illumina adapters and sample indices were attached to the amplicons in two consecutive PCR reactions using Phusion HS II polymerase. The amplicons were purified from gel with the NucleoSpin Gel and PCR Clean-up kit and then assessed with Qubit and an Agilent 2100 Bioanalyzer. Sequencing of the libraries was done on an Illumina MiSeq with paired-end, single-indexed 600-cycle runs. Concerning the study's data processing: MiXCR versions 2.12 and 3.0.5 were used to process TRB sequences. Each unique CDR3 nucleotide sequence counted as one clone, and only productive sequences with at least two reads were retained. The repertoire metrics were Shannon diversity, evenness, clonality (calculated as one minus evenness), and diversity profiles parameterized by alpha from 0 to 5. The IGoR algorithm was used to calculate generation probabilities of clones in the paired pre- and post-chemotherapy samples. TCRdb cleaned the public reads at Q25 with fastp, built clones with MiXCR and kept in-frame beta chains. Rows with a matching CDR3 protein are joined into one entry that keeps the most common DNA and genes. The V and J calls here are based on TCRdb, not the publication. Recorded for this sample are more than 15,000 distinct CDR3 sequences; over 45% of them occurred a single time. Clones ranked in the top ten supply over 9.5% of the sample.

Broader findings and caveats from the paper: An increase in median generation probability over the chemotherapy interval was observed in both cancer cohorts, suggesting that the repertoire was reconstituted through rebound thymic output. In healthy donors, the decline in TCR diversity with age was mainly due to loss of richness, whereas in cancer patients loss of evenness also played a role. Compared with age-matched healthy donors, untreated patients with either hematological or solid cancers had significantly lower TCR diversity in the blood along with higher clonality. The authors noted that the repertoire data do not allow conclusions about immunological memory after chemotherapy.

Sequenced input: blood. The chain joins TRBV29-1 to TRBJ1-5, with the D gene call left open. The TCR sequence derives from a human donor in good health. The DNA reads as follows: TGCAGCGTCGGGAATTTCAATCAGCCCCAGCATTTT. It specifies CSVGNFNQPQHF.